This T cell receptor beta chain stems from a study of T-cell reconstitution after alpha-beta-depleted transplantation in children. Findings and limits, study-wide: Several hundred expanded graft clones reportedly were the source of alpha-beta T cells about two months after transplant.

Trimming took 6 bases from V and 8 from J, leaving 14 bases between them. CDR3 length: 13 residues. CDR1 and CDR2 from the germline V gene are DFQATT and SNEGSKA (reference sequence). TCRbeta library preparation incorporated unique molecular identifiers. TCRdb ran MiXCR on the PCR reads and lists one entry per CDR3 protein. The table includes 200,000 or so distinct CDR3 sequences, approximately 6.9% detected once. This clonotype was counted many times. Its antigen is not known. The receptor was derived from a boy between 2 and 10 years old with acute lymphoblastic leukemia, due to receive a stem cell transplant. The rearrangement joins TRBV20-1 to TRBJ1-6; D perhaps matches TRBD1 (5 bases). Sequencing was performed on PBMCs, taken before TCRalphabeta/CD19-depleted stem cell transplant. DNA for the CDR3: TGCAGTGCGGTCGGGGGGTCGGATTCACCCCTCCACTTT. Amino acid sequence: CSAVGGSDSPLHF.